Sequencing of this TCR beta chain was carried out in a study of OX40 agonist ivuxolimab in advanced cancers. At the level of the study: Hepatocellular carcinoma, melanoma, renal cell or head and neck cancer affected the dose-escalation patients.

The CDR3 length is 12 residues. Germline CDR1 SNHLY, CDR2 FYNNEI. V was trimmed by 6 bases and J by 4 bases, leaving 7 bases between them. Points from the study as a whole: Antigens targeted by the expanded peripheral T cells were not determined.

Of note for this clone: What it recognizes is unknown.

Sequencing was performed with immunoSEQ multiplex PCR; in TCRdb, only in-frame clones are kept and a portion is missing. The data show under 70,000 clones, approximately 90% seen once. The chain links TRBV2 to TRBJ1-3; tentative D call: TRBD1 (6 bases). The receptor was isolated from an adult with an advanced solid tumor such as melanoma, head and neck, liver or kidney cancer. The source was CD4+ or CD8+ T cells sorted from blood, collected in a trial of the OX40 agonist ivuxolimab. The CDR3 DNA follows: TGTGCCAGCAGGCAGGGGGGAAACACCATATATTTT. Its protein is CASRQGGNTIYF.